Listed below are T cell receptor beta chains from one sample, sequenced in a study of blood T cell repertoires in COVID-19. TCRdb's table, derived via immunoSEQ multiplex PCR, lists solely in-frame clones and lacks some. The sample holds 400,000 or so clones, 90% seen once. Sequenced material: PBMCs or T cells enriched from blood (not recorded which). Every receptor here comes from a man younger than 35 who had recovered from COVID-19. The CDR3 runs from the conserved cysteine through the conserved F or W. D genes are given only for firm matches. Only some rows state a clone size, as once, few, many or a class for expanded clones.

d_gene | j_gene | abundance | v_gene | CDR3nt | CDR3aa
TRBD1 | TRBJ1-1 | NA | TRBV5-8 | TGTGCCAGCAGCAGCCGACAGGGCGGTCGGCGCGCTTTCTTT | CASSSRQGGRRAFF
TRBD1 | TRBJ1-1 | NA | TRBV18 | TGTGCCAGCTCCTGGACAGGGGACCTCACTGAAGCTTTCTTT | CASSWTGDLTEAFF
NA | TRBJ1-4 | NA | TRBV15 | TGTGCCACCGGGGAGGTGTATGAAAAACTGTTTTTT | CATGEVYEKLFF
NA | TRBJ2-1 | NA | TRBV6-5 | TGTGCCAGCAGTTTGACAGGGGAGGGTTACAATGAGCAGTTCTTC | CASSLTGEGYNEQFF
NA | TRBJ2-3 | NA | TRBV12-3/TRBV12-4 | TGTGCCAGCAGCCCTGGGGGGGATACGCAGTATTTT | CASSPGGDTQYF
NA | TRBJ1-2 | few | TRBV5-1 | TGCGCCAGCAGCTTCGGGTGGAGTGACTATGGCTACACCTTC | CASSFGWSDYGYTF
TRBD2 | TRBJ2-5 | NA | TRBV7-3 | TGTGCCAGCAGCTTTGGGACTAGCGGGACCCAGTACTTC | CASSFGTSGTQYF
NA | TRBJ2-7 | NA | TRBV27 | TGTGCCAGCAGTTTGTCGACGACAGGAGTCCTTTACGAGCAGTACTTC | CASSLSTTGVLYEQYF
NA | TRBJ1-1 | NA | TRBV5-4 | TGTGCCAGCAGCGTTGACAGCAACACTGAAGCTTTCTTT | CASSVDSNTEAFF
NA | TRBJ2-7 | NA | TRBV21-1 | TGTGCCAGCAGCAAAGGTATAGCTTTCTACGAGCAGTACTTC | CASSKGIAFYEQYF
TRBD2 | TRBJ2-1 | NA | TRBV7-7 | TGTGCCAGCAGCCAAAGGACTAGCGGTGAGCAGTTCTTC | CASSQRTSGEQFF
TRBD2 | TRBJ2-1 | NA | TRBV27 | TGTGCCAGCAGTCACAGCGGGAGGAATAATGAGCAGTTCTTC | CASSHSGRNNEQFF
TRBD2 | TRBJ2-2 | NA | TRBV11-2 | TGTGCCAGCAGCACCCGCCATCTAGCGGCAAAGGGGACCGGGGAGCTGTTTTTT | CASSTRHLAAKGTGELFF
NA | TRBJ1-2 | once | TRBV11-2 | TGTGCCAGCAGCCCCGGACTCAACTATGGCTACACCTTC | CASSPGLNYGYTF
TRBD1 | TRBJ1-1 | NA | TRBV12-3/TRBV12-4 | TGTGCCAGCATTTCCGACAGGGACACTGAAGCTTTCTTT | CASISDRDTEAFF
TRBD1 | TRBJ1-6 | few | TRBV19 | TGTGCCAGTAGTTTCCTGGCCGGGGACAGCTATAATTCACCCCTCCACTTT | CASSFLAGDSYNSPLHF
TRBD1 | TRBJ1-1 | NA | TRBV5-1 | TGCGCCAGCAGTAGTACAGGGGGTAACACTGAAGCTTTCTTT | CASSSTGGNTEAFF
NA | TRBJ1-5 | NA | TRBV30 | TGTGCCTGGAGTCGTCTAGAGACCGATAGCAATCAGCCCCAGCATTTT | CAWSRLETDSNQPQHF
TRBD2 | TRBJ2-1 | once | TRBV18 | TGTGCCAGCTCACCGGGACTAACAAATGAGCAGTTCTTC | CASSPGLTNEQFF
NA | TRBJ1-2 | NA | TRBV6-8 | TGTGCCAGCAAGACAAACGGGGAGGTTTTTAACTATGGCTACACCTTC | CASKTNGEVFNYGYTF
NA | TRBJ1-2 | few | TRBV2 | TGTGCCAGCAGTGACGGGATCTATGGCTACACCTTC | CASSDGIYGYTF
TRBD2 | TRBJ2-3 | NA | TRBV15 | TGTGCCACCAGCCGTGGACTAGCGGCAGATACGCAGTATTTT | CATSRGLAADTQYF
TRBD1 | TRBJ1-5 | NA | TRBV28 | TGTGCCAGCAGTTCCGCCGGGACAGGGTATCAGCCCCAGCATTTT | CASSSAGTGYQPQHF
NA | TRBJ2-7 | NA | TRBV19 | TGTGCCAGTAGTATATCGGGTATGAACTACGAGCAGTACTTC | CASSISGMNYEQYF
NA | TRBJ2-7 | NA | TRBV6-5 | TGTGCCAGCAGTTACAGGGGTGGAAGCACCTACGAGCAGTACTTC | CASSYRGGSTYEQYF
NA | TRBJ1-5 | NA | TRBV5-8 | TGTGCCAGCAGCGGAACAGGAAATAGCAATCAGCCCCAGCATTTT | CASSGTGNSNQPQHF
NA | TRBJ1-2 | NA | TRBV3-1/TRBV3-2 | TGTGCCAGCAGCCAAGGTAGTAACTATGGCTACACCTTC | CASSQGSNYGYTF
TRBD2 | TRBJ2-3 | NA | TRBV7-9 | TGTGCCAGCAGCCCAGGACTAGGAGGGCCAGATACGCAGTATTTT | CASSPGLGGPDTQYF
TRBD1 | TRBJ1-5 | once | TRBV28 | TGTGCCAGCAGCCCTGACAGGGGACAGCCCCAGCATTTT | CASSPDRGQPQHF
NA | TRBJ1-4 | NA | TRBV12-3/TRBV12-4 | TGTGCCAGCAGTTTACGGAGAAAACTGTTTTTT | CASSLRRKLFF
TRBD1 | TRBJ2-1 | NA | TRBV15 | TGTGCCACCAGCAGGGAAAATACCGGGACAGCGTACAATGAGCAGTTCTTC | CATSRENTGTAYNEQFF
NA | TRBJ1-2 | NA | TRBV2 | TGTGCCAGCAGTGCTGACACCTTCTATGGCTACACCTTC | CASSADTFYGYTF
NA | TRBJ2-7 | NA | TRBV5-1 | TGCGCCAGCAGCCCGGACTTGGGTGGGGAGCAGTACTTC | CASSPDLGGEQYF
NA | TRBJ2-2 | NA | TRBV19 | TGTGCCAGTAGTATGACAGGTGGGGTAACCGGGGAGCTGTTTTTT | CASSMTGGVTGELFF
NA | TRBJ1-1 | NA | TRBV2 | TGTGCCAGCAGTGTAAGGGGGATGAACACTGAAGCTTTCTTT | CASSVRGMNTEAFF
NA | TRBJ1-3 | NA | TRBV4-2 | TGTGCCAGCAGCCAACCGGGAGATGGAAACACCATATATTTT | CASSQPGDGNTIYF
NA | TRBJ1-1 | NA | TRBV3-1/TRBV3-2 | TGTGCCAGCAGCCAAGGCCAGGGGGAAGCTTTCTTT | CASSQGQGEAFF
NA | TRBJ1-1 | NA | TRBV19 | TGTGCCAGTAGTTGGACCGGGGAGTGGTTGAACACTGAAGCTTTCTTT | CASSWTGEWLNTEAFF
NA | TRBJ2-2 | NA | TRBV12-3/TRBV12-4 | TGTGCCAGCAGTTTAGGCGGCGGGGAGCTGTTTTTT | CASSLGGGELFF
NA | TRBJ2-5 | NA | TRBV2 | TGTGCCAGCAGTCTTACACAAGTACAAGAGACCCAGTACTTC | CASSLTQVQETQYF
NA | TRBJ2-1 | NA | TRBV27 | TGTGCCAGCAGTATTAGGGGGAACTCCTACAATGAGCAGTTCTTC | CASSIRGNSYNEQFF
NA | TRBJ1-6 | NA | TRBV9 | TGTGCCAGCAGCGTAGAAGGACAACCTAATTCACCCCTCCACTTT | CASSVEGQPNSPLHF
NA | TRBJ2-3 | NA | TRBV4-1 | TGCGCCAGCAGCCAAGAAGGAGTTACAGATACGCAGTATTTT | CASSQEGVTDTQYF
NA | TRBJ2-1 | once | TRBV29-1 | TGCAGCGTTGAGTTCCCCCCTAGGGGGTACGAGCAGTTCTTC | CSVEFPPRGYEQFF
TRBD2 | TRBJ2-1 | NA | TRBV27 | TGTGCCAGCACAAGCGGGAGAGGTGATGAGCAGTTCTTC | CASTSGRGDEQFF
NA | TRBJ1-5 | once | TRBV5-1 | TGCGCCAGCAGCTCCCCGGGACGGGAGAATCAGCCCCAGCATTTT | CASSSPGRENQPQHF
TRBD1 | TRBJ1-6 | NA | TRBV27 | TGTGCCAGCAGTTTCGATTATGCCGGGACAGGGAAAAATTCACCCCTCCACTTT | CASSFDYAGTGKNSPLHF
TRBD1 | TRBJ2-7 | NA | TRBV11-2 | TGTGCCAGCAGCGGACCCGGGACAGGAATTTACGAGCAGTACTTC | CASSGPGTGIYEQYF
TRBD1 | TRBJ1-5 | NA | TRBV28 | TGTGCCAGCAGTTTCACAGGGGCGCGCAATCAGCCCCAGCATTTT | CASSFTGARNQPQHF
NA | TRBJ2-3 | once | TRBV28 | TGTGCCAGCAGCCAGGGTACAGATACGCAGTATTTT | CASSQGTDTQYF
NA | TRBJ1-4 | NA | TRBV12-5 | TGTGCTAGTGGTTTGGTGCAGGGTGATGGTGAAAAACTGTTTTTT | CASGLVQGDGEKLFF
TRBD1 | TRBJ2-1 | NA | TRBV28 | TGTGCCAGCCGTTGGGACAGGTACAATGAGCAGTTCTTC | CASRWDRYNEQFF
TRBD2 | TRBJ2-4 | once | TRBV3-1/TRBV3-2 | TGTGCCAGCAGTTGGACTAGCGGGAGCACGGACATTCAGTACTTC | CASSWTSGSTDIQYF
NA | TRBJ2-3 | NA | TRBV18 | TGTGCCAGCTCACCACGACTAATCGGCACAGATACGCAGTATTTT | CASSPRLIGTDTQYF
TRBD1 | TRBJ1-1 | NA | TRBV19 | TGTGCCAGTATGGGACAGGTCACCATGAACACTGAAGCTTTCTTT | CASMGQVTMNTEAFF